This TCR beta chain was observed in a study of blood T cell repertoires in COVID-19. Trimming removed 6 bases at V and 2 bases at J, with 17 bases between. The CDR3 has 15 residues. Germline V gene lookup returns CDR1 ENHRY and CDR2 SYGVKD. Here immunoSEQ multiplex PCR was the method, and the copy in TCRdb shows in-frame clones only, minus some. The sample lists approximately 7,000 clones; roughly 88% were seen once. The source of this sequence is a human donor in a cohort sampled during active COVID-19. V gene TRBV10-3 combines with J gene TRBJ2-7; D is perhaps TRBD2 (5 bases). Source material: peripheral blood. The CDR3 loop reads CAISSNVGIPYEQYF. The CDR3, as DNA: TGTGCCATCAGCTCTAACGTCGGGATACCCTACGAGCAGTACTTC.